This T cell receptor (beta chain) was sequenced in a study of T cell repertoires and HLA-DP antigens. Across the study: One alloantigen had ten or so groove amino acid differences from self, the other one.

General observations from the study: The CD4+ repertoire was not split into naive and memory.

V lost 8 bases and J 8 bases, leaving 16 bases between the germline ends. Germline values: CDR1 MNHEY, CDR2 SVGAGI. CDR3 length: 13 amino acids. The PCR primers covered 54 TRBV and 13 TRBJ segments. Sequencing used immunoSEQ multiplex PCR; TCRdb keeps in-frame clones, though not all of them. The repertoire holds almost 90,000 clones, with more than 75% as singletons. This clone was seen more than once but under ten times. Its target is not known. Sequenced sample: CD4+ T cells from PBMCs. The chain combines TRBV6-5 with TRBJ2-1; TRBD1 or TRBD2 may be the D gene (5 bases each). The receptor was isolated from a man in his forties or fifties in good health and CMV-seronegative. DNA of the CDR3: TGTGCCAGCCGGGGACCCCGCCCTTATGAGCAGTTCTTC. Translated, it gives CASRGPRPYEQFF.